The present T cell receptor beta chain was sequenced within a study of T-cell reconstitution after alpha-beta-depleted transplantation in children. Study-wide results and caveats: After transplant, at about two months, alpha-beta T cells were reportedly derived from several hundred expanded graft clones.

This clonotype was seen ten or more times. Its antigen is unidentified. The CDR3 runs 15 residues. Trimming left V 0 bases short and J 3 bases short, with 13 bases between. Germline V gives CDR1 SGHRS, CDR2 YFSETQ. Preparation of the TCRbeta library used unique molecular identifiers. TCRdb used MiXCR to reprocess the PCR reads, holding one entry per CDR3 protein. The sample lists 480,000 or so distinct CDR3 sequences; roughly a tenth were seen once. The specimen was PBMCs, collected before TCRalphabeta/CD19-depleted stem cell transplant. The TCR was taken from a child under 10 years old with inherited bone marrow failure, due to receive a stem cell transplant. The genes are TRBV5-1 and TRBJ2-7; perhaps D is TRBD1 or TRBD2 (6 bases each). The CDR3 region is CASSLDGGLLYEQYF. CDR3 in DNA: TGCGCCAGCAGCTTGGATGGGGGGCTCCTCTACGAGCAGTACTTC. The variable domain in full, completed from reference TRBV5-1 and TRBJ2-7, reads KAGVTQTPRYLIKTRGQQVTLSCSPISGHRSVSWYQQTPGQGLQFLFEYFSETQRNKGNFPGRFSGRQFSNSRSEMNVSTLELGDSALYLCASSLDGGLLYEQYFGPGTRLTVT.